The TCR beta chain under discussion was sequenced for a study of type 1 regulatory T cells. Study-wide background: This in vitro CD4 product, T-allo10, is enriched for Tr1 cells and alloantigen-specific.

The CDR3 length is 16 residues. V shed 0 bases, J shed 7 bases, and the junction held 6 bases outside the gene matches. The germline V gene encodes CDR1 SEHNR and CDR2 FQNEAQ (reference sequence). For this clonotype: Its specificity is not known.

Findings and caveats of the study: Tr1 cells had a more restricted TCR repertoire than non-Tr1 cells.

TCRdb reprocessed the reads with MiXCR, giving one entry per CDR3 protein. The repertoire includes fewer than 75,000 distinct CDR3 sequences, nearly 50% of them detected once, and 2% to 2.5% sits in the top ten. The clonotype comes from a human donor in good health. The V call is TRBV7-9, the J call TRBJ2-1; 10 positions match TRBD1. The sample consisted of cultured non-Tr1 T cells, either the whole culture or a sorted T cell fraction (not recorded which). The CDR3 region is CASSLAWDRGVNEQFF. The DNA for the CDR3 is TGTGCCAGCAGCTTAGCGTGGGACAGGGGAGTGAATGAGCAGTTCTTC.